This record concerns one T cell receptor (beta chain) sequence. These data are taken from a study of CD8 T cells in Susac syndrome. From blood CD8+ and CD4+ T cells, TCR beta sequences were generated. Treatment-naive patients with stable or active relapsing-remitting disease were the multiple sclerosis controls. TEMRA cells were FACS-enriched, with CD8+ and CD4+ T cells isolated negatively. Reverse transcription of roughly 0.5 to 1 ug RNA was carried out with random hexamers. TCR beta CDR3 was amplified by immunoSEQ covering 54 Vbeta and 13 Jbeta. TCRdb re-analysed the immunoSEQ multiplex PCR reads in MiXCR, keeping a single row per CDR3 protein. The sample yields roughly 120,000 distinct CDR3 sequences, about 92% seen once. This sequence originates from a human donor with multiple sclerosis. The sequenced material came from CD4+ T cells from PBMCs.

CDR3 amino acids: CASSRGTGELFF. The CDR3 DNA reads TGTGCCAGCAGCCGCGGGACCGGGGAGCTGTTTTTT. The chain carries TRBV6-2 or TRBV6-3 and TRBJ2-2, with D maybe TRBD2 (5 bases). CDR1 is MNHEY, CDR2 SVGEGT, per germline. V was pared by 6 bases and J by 5 bases, with 7 bases between. This CDR3 has 12 residues.